This T cell receptor beta chain appears in the sequencing data of a study of T cell responses to AZD1222 COVID-19 vaccine (dated by TCRdb to about 2021). In the study overall: Because spike-specific TCR depth and breadth did not differ between the two schedules, AZD1222 recipients who got a second dose at roughly 4 weeks were pooled with those who got a second dose at roughly 12 weeks. Trial participants were enrolled by age into 18-55, 56-69 and 70-plus year subgroups, with 148, 28 and 57 TCR-sequenced participants respectively. TCR sequencing covered 230 to 250 trial participants: nearly 210 given two doses of AZD1222 and 26 given two doses of MenACWY control vaccine.

The CDR3, cysteine through phenylalanine, is 13 amino acids long. The DNA shown is the 39-base CDR3, in frame from base 1. The V end loses 0 bases and the J end loses 8 bases, and a stretch of 10 bases separates them. CDR1 and CDR2, looked up from the germline V gene, are MGHRA and YSYEKL. The investigation overall reported the following: Participants were mostly white British and included more females than males, and it was suggested by the authors that clonal diversity may have been underestimated. Only five to seven AZD1222 recipients were SARS-CoV-2 seropositive at baseline, limiting conclusions about previously exposed vaccinees. Because no day 14 peak-response samples were available, repertoires were characterized only after the peak T cell response. Spike-specific TCR breadth and depth rose significantly after two AZD1222 doses compared with day 0 and with MenACWY recipients. Reportedly, close to half of the unique spike-specific TCRs recognized epitopes lying outside the regions that are mutated in the B.1.351 and B.1.1.7 variants. Vaccine-associated CD4 TCRs spanned the whole spike protein, with dominant responses in regions 160-218 and 743-854. The 56-69-year group was small, and its depth increase did not reach significance, likely because of low power.

The CDR3 regions of human TCRbeta chains were analyzed by immunosequencing. The study's own analysis went as follows. TCRs in the repertoires were compared against a reference library of SARS-CoV-2-specific TCRs that had been generated with the MIRA antigen-specificity platform. Breadth was defined as the fraction of unique TCRs that were SARS-CoV-2-associated. Depth was defined as the fraction of total T cells that were SARS-CoV-2-associated. Using the MIRA data, every spike-specific TCR was mapped to the spike region that the TCR reacted to and assigned to either a CD4 or a CD8 class. Log10-transformed breadth and depth values were compared by one-way ANOVA with Sidak's multiple comparisons tests. Imported from immuneACCESS, the table was reduced by TCRdb to in-frame sequences with V and J called. These copies leave out some clones; in studies compared against another copy, an unresolved V gene accounts for under half, and the cause of the remainder is not known. V and J calls and clone size follow that table, whereas D and trimming were derived from the DNA. Across this sample there are roughly 120,000 clones, with roughly 86% seen only once. Roughly 4.5% of the sample goes to the ten largest clones.

The sample's time point label is to be understood as: baseline before first vaccination. Vaccinee samples were obtained from the UK trials COV001 and COV002, which included a single-blind randomized controlled phase 2/3 trial of AZD1222 (ChAdOx1 nCoV-19) in healthy adults. Trial participant PBMC samples were collected at day 0 and day 28 after the second dose for TCRbeta chain sequencing. On this clone itself: Which antigen it targets is not known. The record has no base qualities; no much larger clone is one base away.

The receptor was derived from an adult in good health. Sequenced here: peripheral blood, sampled on day 0 of AZD1222 vaccination. The rearranged chain carries TRBV4-1 and TRBJ1-2, with a tentative D gene TRBD1 over 5 matching bases. The nucleotide sequence is given as TGCGCCAGCAGCCAAGAAGAGACAGTCGGCTACACCTTC. It specifies CASSQEETVGYTF.